Sequencing of this TCR beta chain was carried out in a study of tumor and adjacent non-tumor tissue in lung cancer. The germline CDR1 and CDR2 sequences are DFQATT and SNEGSKA (reference sequence). The CDR3 is 13 residues long. As for this clonotype: One junction end disagrees with the germline gene, perhaps due to a read error.

This sample's RNA came from whole unsorted tissue. A modified ARM-PCR protocol with three rounds of nested PCR amplified TCRbeta. TCRdb called the multiplex PCR reads again in MiXCR, with one record for every CDR3 protein. Among 60,000 to 85,000 distinct CDR3 sequences listed, less than 80% were seen once. Sequenced input: lung tumor tissue. The sequence was collected from a man in his sixties with non-small cell lung cancer. The chain links TRBV20-1 to TRBJ1-5; 9 positions match TRBD1. CDR3 sequence: CSASHRGHQPQHF. Written as DNA, the CDR3 is TGTAGTGCTAGCCACAGGGGGCATCAGCCCCAGCATTTT.